This is a list of T cell receptor beta chains from one sample in a study of blood T cell repertoires in COVID-19. The table came from immunoSEQ multiplex PCR; TCRdb's copy has only in-frame clones and leaves some out. Seen here are 11,000 to 15,000 clones, around nine tenths observed once, and the top ten hold around 33%. Sequenced material: peripheral blood. Receptor source: a human donor in a cohort sampled during active COVID-19. Each CDR3 is given with its conserved first and last residue. A D gene is named only where the DNA matches it firmly. Rows may omit the clone size; those that give it use once, few, many or a size class.

>TRBV11-2|13|NA|NA|TRBJ2-1
TGTGCCAGCAGCCCGTGGACTGGCAATGAGCAGTTCTTC
CASSPWTGNEQFF
>TRBV3-1/TRBV3-2|18|NA|TRBD2|TRBJ2-7
TGTGCCAGCAGCCAAACACCGAACCAACTAGCGCCCTCGGGTGAGCAGTACTTC
CASSQTPNQLAPSGEQYF
>TRBV4-2|16|NA|TRBD2|TRBJ2-3
TGTGCCAGCAGCTCGGAGGAGGGACTAGGTTCAGATACGCAGTATTTT
CASSSEEGLGSDTQYF
>TRBV4-3|21|NA|TRBD2|TRBJ2-5
TGCGCCAGCAGCCAAGATGTAGCAGGGCCGGGACTAGCGGGAGTAAGGGAGACCCAGTACTTC
CASSQDVAGPGLAGVRETQYF
>TRBV29-1|16|once|NA|TRBJ1-6
TGCAGCGTTAAGACGGACACCAGCTCCTATAATTCACCCCTCCACTTT
CSVKTDTSSYNSPLHF
>TRBV13|15|NA|NA|TRBJ2-7
TGTGCCAGCAGCTTTAGGGGCCCTAGCTCCTACGAGCAGTACTTC
CASSFRGPSSYEQYF
>TRBV7-3|16|NA|NA|TRBJ2-1
TGTGCCAGCAGCCCCAAGGAGAGTAGCTCCTACAATGAGCAGTTCTTC
CASSPKESSSYNEQFF
>TRBV6-6|12|NA|TRBD1|TRBJ2-7
TGTGGTACAGGGGTAGGCTCCTACGAGCAGTACTTC
CGTGVGSYEQYF
>TRBV10-1|12|few|NA|TRBJ2-7
TGCGCCAGCAGTGAACTAGGGAACGAGCAGTACTTC
CASSELGNEQYF
>TRBV10-3|14|NA|NA|TRBJ1-2
TGTGCCATCAGTTCAGGGCAACACATGGATGGCTACACCTTC
CAISSGQHMDGYTF
>TRBV9|16|NA|NA|TRBJ2-3
TGTGCCAGCAGCGTATTTGAGCGGTCGGGCGCAGATACGCAGTATTTT
CASSVFERSGADTQYF
>TRBV4-3|13|NA|NA|TRBJ2-5
TGCGCCAGCAGCCAAGGACTCCAAGAGACCCAGTACTTC
CASSQGLQETQYF
>TRBV3-1/TRBV3-2|13|NA|NA|TRBJ1-3
TGTGCCAGCAGCCGACAGGAGAGAAACACCATATATTTT
CASSRQERNTIYF
>TRBV9|16|NA|TRBD2|TRBJ2-7
TGTGCCAGCAGCGTTCGGGGGGGCGAGCACCCCTACGAGCAGTACTTC
CASSVRGGEHPYEQYF
>TRBV19|12|NA|TRBD1|TRBJ1-2
TGTGCCAGCGAAGGACAGGGGGATGGCTACACCTTC
CASEGQGDGYTF
>TRBV6-5|14|NA|TRBD1|TRBJ1-3
TGTGCCAGCAGTTCAGACAGGGGGCTAACCTCCATATATTTT
CASSSDRGLTSIYF
>TRBV3-1/TRBV3-2|16|once|NA|TRBJ2-1
TGTGCCAGCAGCCAAGATGACAGGAGCTCCTACAATGAGCAGTTCTTC
CASSQDDRSSYNEQFF
>TRBV7-9|14|NA|TRBD2|TRBJ2-3
TGTGCCAGCAGCCCAGGGACTAGCGGGAGGACGCAGTATTTT
CASSPGTSGRTQYF
>TRBV14|16|NA|TRBD2|TRBJ2-5
TGTGCCAGCAGCCAAGGGCTAGCGGGGGCCTCGGAGACCCAGTACTTC
CASSQGLAGASETQYF
>TRBV5-8|18|NA|TRBD2|TRBJ2-5
TGTGCCAGCAGCTTGTCGCGGACTAGCGGGGGATCACAAGAGACCCAGTACTTC
CASSLSRTSGGSQETQYF
>TRBV9|15|NA|TRBD2|TRBJ2-5
TGTGCCAGCAGCGCCCGACTAGCGGGAGAGGAGACCCAGTACTTC
CASSARLAGEETQYF
>TRBV10-2|12|NA|NA|TRBJ2-3
TGCGCCAGCAGTGATTACAGGCAGACGCAGTATTTT
CASSDYRQTQYF
>TRBV5-5|15|few|TRBD1|TRBJ1-5
TGTGCCAGCAGCCCGCACAGGGGCCGGCATCAGCCCCAGCATTTT
CASSPHRGRHQPQHF
>TRBV9|14|NA|NA|TRBJ1-6
TGTGCCAGCAGGCCGGGGTTGGATAATTCACCCCTCCACTTT
CASRPGLDNSPLHF
>TRBV2|14|NA|NA|TRBJ2-5
TGTGCCAGCAGTGAAGACAGGTTCCAAGAGACCCAGTACTTC
CASSEDRFQETQYF
>TRBV13|15|once|NA|TRBJ2-7
TGTGCCAGCAGCTCGCGGGACTTCGGGATGAGGGAGCAGTACTTC
CASSSRDFGMREQYF
>TRBV11-2|14|NA|TRBD1|TRBJ2-7
TGTGCCAGCAGCCCGACAGGGAGACCCTACGAGCAGTACTTC
CASSPTGRPYEQYF
>TRBV4-2|18|NA|TRBD1|TRBJ2-1
TGTGCCAGCAGCCCCTTGGGACAGGGGGTCGTAACCTACAATGAGCAGTTCTTC
CASSPLGQGVVTYNEQFF
>TRBV6-5|16|NA|TRBD2|TRBJ2-1
TGTGCCAGCAGTTACTCCCTGGCGGGAGGGCCGGGAGAGCAGTTCTTC
CASSYSLAGGPGEQFF
>TRBV27|13|NA|NA|TRBJ2-7
TGTGCCAGCAGTTTCGCGACGGGATACGAGCAGTACTTC
CASSFATGYEQYF
>TRBV27|15|NA|NA|TRBJ1-2
TGTGCCAGCAGTTTAAAGAGAGAAGCTAACTATGGCTACACCTTC
CASSLKREANYGYTF
>TRBV7-8|15|NA|TRBD2|TRBJ2-1
TGTGCCAGCACCCCCTTGGCGGGAGACTACAATGAGCAGTTCTTC
CASTPLAGDYNEQFF